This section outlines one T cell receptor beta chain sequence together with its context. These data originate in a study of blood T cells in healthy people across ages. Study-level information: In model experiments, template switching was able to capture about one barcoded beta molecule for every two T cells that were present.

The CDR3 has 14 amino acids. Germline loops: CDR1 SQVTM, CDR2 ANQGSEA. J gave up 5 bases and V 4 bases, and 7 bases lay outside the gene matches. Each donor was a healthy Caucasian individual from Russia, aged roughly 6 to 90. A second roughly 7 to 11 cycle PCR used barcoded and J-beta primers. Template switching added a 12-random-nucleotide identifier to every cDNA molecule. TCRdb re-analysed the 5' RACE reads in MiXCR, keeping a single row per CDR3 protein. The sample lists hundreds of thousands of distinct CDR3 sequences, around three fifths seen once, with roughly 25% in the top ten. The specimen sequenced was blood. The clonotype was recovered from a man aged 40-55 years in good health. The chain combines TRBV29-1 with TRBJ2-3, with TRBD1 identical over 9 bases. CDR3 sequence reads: CSVGLQGAGDTQYF. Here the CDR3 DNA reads TGCAGCGTTGGTCTACAGGGGGCAGGAGATACGCAGTATTTT.